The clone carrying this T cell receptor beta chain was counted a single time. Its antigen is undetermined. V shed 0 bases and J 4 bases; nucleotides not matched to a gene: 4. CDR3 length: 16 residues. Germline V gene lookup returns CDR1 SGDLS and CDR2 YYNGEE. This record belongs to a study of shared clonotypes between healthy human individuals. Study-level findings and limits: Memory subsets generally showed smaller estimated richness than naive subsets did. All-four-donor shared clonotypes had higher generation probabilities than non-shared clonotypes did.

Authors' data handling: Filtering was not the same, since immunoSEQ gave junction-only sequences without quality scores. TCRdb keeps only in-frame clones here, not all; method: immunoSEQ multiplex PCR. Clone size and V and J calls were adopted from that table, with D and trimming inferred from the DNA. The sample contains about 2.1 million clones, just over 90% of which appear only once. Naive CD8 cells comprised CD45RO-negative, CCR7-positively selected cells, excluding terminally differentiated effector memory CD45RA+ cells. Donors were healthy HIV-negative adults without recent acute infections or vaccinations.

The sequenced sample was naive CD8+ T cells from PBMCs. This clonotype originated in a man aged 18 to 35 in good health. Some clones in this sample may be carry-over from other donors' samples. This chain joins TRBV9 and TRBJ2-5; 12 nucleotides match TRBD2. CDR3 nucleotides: TGTGCCAGCAGCGTAGAACTAGCGGGAGGTACAGAGACCCAGTACTTC. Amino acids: CASSVELAGGTETQYF.